These 14 T cell receptor beta chains originate from one sample sequenced in a study of blood T cells in healthy people across ages. A J-beta primer mix and a sample-barcoded 5' primer were used in a second PCR of about 7 to 12 cycles. TCRdb reprocessed the 5' RACE reads with MiXCR, giving one entry per CDR3 protein. The sample holds 1.2 million to 1.5 million distinct CDR3 sequences, almost 60% seen once. The sequenced sample was blood. The receptors were sampled from a man younger than 35 in good health.

This clonotype was seen a few times. V gene TRBV7-9 combines with J gene TRBJ1-2; D not resolved. Germline V lookup: CDR1 SEHNR, CDR2 FQNEAQ (reference sequence). The CDR3 has 11 amino acids. The CDR3 nucleotides are TGTGGCACATCAACGCTGTATGGCTACACCTTC. Translated: CGTSTLYGYTF.

The table lists this clonotype with a few counts. The CDR3 region has the DNA TGTGCCAGCAGTCTACAGGGGCGCTTGGTGTATGGCTACACCTTC. Protein product: CASSLQGRLVYGYTF. The V gene is TRBV28, the J gene TRBJ1-2, with 7 bases that match TRBD1. Trimming took 5 bases from V and 5 from J; bases not matched to a gene: 11. This CDR3 comprises 15 residues. Germline V lookup: CDR1 MDHEN, CDR2 SYDVKM.

The rearrangement uses TRBV9 and TRBJ2-1; 8 nucleotides line up with TRBD2. The V gene end was trimmed by 6 bases and the J gene end by 0 bases; junction bases not matched to a gene: 14. Germline-derived CDR1 and CDR2 are SGDLS and YYNGEE. The CDR3 spans 18 residues. The CDR3 here is CASTGRGQTSASYNEQFF. CDR3 bases: TGTGCCAGCACGGGCAGGGGCCAGACTAGCGCCTCCTACAATGAGCAGTTCTTC.

This clonotype was seen more than once but under ten times. This chain joins TRBV5-1 and TRBJ2-7, with 12 bases matching TRBD2. This CDR3 has 17 amino acids. CDR1 is SGHRS and CDR2 is YFSETQ in the germline V gene. V shed 0 bases and J 6 bases; nucleotides not matched to a gene: 10. The CDR3 DNA reads TGCGCCAGCAGCTTGGATCTAGCGGGAGGGCCGGCCGGCGAGCAGTACTTC. Translating it yields CASSLDLAGGPAGEQYF.

The chain joins TRBV5-1 to TRBJ2-5, with TRBD2 identical over 7 bases. This CDR3 contains 15 residues. Trimming removed 0 bases from V and 3 bases from J; junction bases left unmatched: 5. The germline V gene encodes CDR1 SGHRS and CDR2 YFSETQ. The CDR3 nucleotides read TGCGCCAGCAGCTTGGTAGGACTAGGGGAAGAGACCCAGTACTTC. This gives the protein CASSLVGLGEETQYF.

The CDR3 spells CASRSDASSYNEQFF. The CDR3 bases are TGTGCCAGCAGATCGGACGCTAGCTCCTACAATGAGCAGTTCTTC. The chain combines TRBV11-2 with TRBJ2-1, with no clear D. The CDR3 runs to 15 residues. CDR1 is SGHAT, CDR2 FQNNGV, per germline. The V end lost 6 bases, the J end lost 0 bases, and 12 bases lay between the germline ends.

The rearrangement uses TRBV7-9 and TRBJ2-1; a weak D match, TRBD2 (5 bases). This CDR3 has 14 residues. Germline values: CDR1 SEHNR, CDR2 FQNEAQ (reference sequence). Trimming shortened V by 0 bases and J by 5 bases, and 8 bases separated the two germline ends. The CDR3 coding sequence is TGTGCCAGCAGCTTAGCGGGAGCTCACAATGAGCAGTTCTTC. Translated: CASSLAGAHNEQFF. Supplemented by reference TRBV7-9 and TRBJ2-1, the full variable domain reads DTGVSQNPRHKITKRGQNVTFRCDPISEHNRLYWYRQTLGQGPEFLTYFQNEAQLEKSRLLSDRFSAERPKGSFSTLEIQRTEQGDSAMYLCASSLAGAHNEQFFGPGTRLTVL.

This clonotype was seen more than once but under ten times. This chain uses TRBV7-9 with TRBJ1-4; D unclear. V was clipped by 5 bases and J by 0 bases, with 13 bases between them. Germline lookup yields CDR1 SEHNR and CDR2 FQNEAQ (reference sequence). The CDR3 covers 16 residues. In DNA, the CDR3 is TGTGCCAGCAGCGGCTTGGGGTTTGCAACTAATGAAAAACTGTTTTTT. It encodes CASSGLGFATNEKLFF.

This clonotype was seen a handful of times. The chain joins TRBV20-1 to TRBJ1-1; a possible D gene is TRBD1 (5 bases). There are 11 residues in the CDR3. Trimming stripped 6 bases from V and 6 bases from J, with 11 bases between. CDR1 DFQATT and CDR2 SNEGSKA come from the germline V gene (reference sequence). CDR3 loop: CSALWGSEAFF. Written as DNA, the CDR3 is TGCAGTGCCCTGTGGGGCTCTGAAGCTTTCTTT.

Remarks on this clonotype: Possible read error: a much larger clone is one base away. V gene TRBV20-1 combines with J gene TRBJ2-7, with D possibly matching TRBD2 (5 bases). The CDR3 length is 12 residues. Germline V gene data show CDR1 as DFQATT and CDR2 as SNEGSKA (reference sequence). The CDR3 loop is CSGSGANYKQYF. The CDR3 region has the DNA TGCAGTGGAAGCGGTGCCAACTACAAGCAGTACTTC.

The J gene is TRBJ1-2, the V gene TRBV6-5; weak D call: TRBD1 (6 bases). The CDR3 covers 13 residues. Germline CDR1 MNHEY, CDR2 SVGAGI. V lost 0 bases and J lost 8, with 10 bases in between. This CDR3 reads CASSYSRGIGYTF. The CDR3 DNA follows: TGTGCCAGCAGTTACTCGAGGGGGATCGGCTACACCTTC.

V is TRBV27 and J is TRBJ2-1, with 7 bases that match TRBD1. CDR1 is MNHEY, CDR2 SMNVEV, per germline (reference sequence). V was clipped by 6 bases and J by 5 bases; unmatched bases: 28. This CDR3 is built from 21 residues. CDR3 in amino acids: CASSTDRVGGKPLDSHNEQFF. The DNA of the CDR3 is TGTGCCAGCAGCACCGACAGGGTAGGTGGTAAACCCCTAGATTCGCACAATGAGCAGTTCTTC.

This chain links TRBV18 with TRBJ2-1, with 10 bases aligning to TRBD2. The CDR3 is 17 amino acids. J lost 0 bases, V lost 1 base, and 3 bases had no gene match. Per the germline V gene, CDR1 is KGHSH and CDR2 is LQKENI. Written as DNA, the CDR3 is TGTGCCAGCTCACCACAAGGGACTAGCGTCTCCTACAATGAGCAGTTCTTC. This codes for CASSPQGTSVSYNEQFF. Full variable domain (outside the CDR3, taken from reference TRBV18 and TRBJ2-1): NAGVMQNPRHLVRRRGQEARLRCSPMKGHSHVYWYRQLPEEGLKFMVYLQKENIIDESGMPKERFSAEFPKEGPSILRIQQVVRGDSAAYFCASSPQGTSVSYNEQFFGPGTRLTVL.

This chain connects TRBV27 to TRBJ2-1; no firm D call. Germline assignment: CDR1 MNHEY and CDR2 SMNVEV (reference sequence). CDR3 length: 13 residues. The ends were cut back, 3 bases at V and 6 bases at J, with 9 bases in the middle. CDR3 sequence (DNA): TGTGCCAGCAGTTTCGTAGGGTTCAATGAGCAGTTCTTC. Amino acid sequence: CASSFVGFNEQFF.